Following are 6 T cell receptor beta chains from one sample sequenced in a study of shared T cell receptors in the human thymus. Generated by immunoSEQ multiplex PCR, the TCRdb table keeps only in-frame clones and is missing some. The sample consists of a few hundred thousand clones, 85% to 95% of them appearing once. Sequencing input: thymocytes. The source is a human donor.

The chain combines TRBV9 with TRBJ2-3; D is perhaps TRBD2 (5 bases). Germline V CDR1 and CDR2: SGDLS, YYNGEE. CDR3 length: 16 residues. Trimming cost V 0 bases and J 5 bases, with 16 bases left between them. The CDR3 here is CASSVEPARAGDTQYF. The CDR3 DNA reads as TGTGCCAGCAGCGTAGAACCCGCGCGCGCGGGAGATACGCAGTATTTT.

The rearrangement links TRBV4-1 to TRBJ2-3; D is possibly TRBD1 or TRBD2 (7 bases each). The V gene's germline CDR1 is MGHRA and CDR2 YSYEKL. Deletions cut 6 bases from V and 4 bases from J, with 20 bases between. This CDR3 has 16 residues. Here the CDR3 reads CASRARGGDGSDTQYF. DNA of the CDR3: TGCGCCAGCAGGGCCAGGGGGGGGGACGGGTCAGATACGCAGTATTTT.

CDR3 region: CASSVGRMNTEAFF. The CDR3, as DNA: TGTGCCAGCAGCGTCGGACGGATGAACACTGAAGCTTTCTTT. The gene calls are TRBV2 and TRBJ1-1; no firm D call. V gave up 6 bases and J gave up 0 bases, with 11 bases separating them. The CDR3 has 14 residues. From germline, CDR1 is SNHLY and CDR2 FYNNEI.

This clone was seen just once. The chain combines TRBV7-8 with TRBJ2-7, with 8 bases identical to TRBD2. The CDR3 length is 15 residues. Germline CDR1 reads SGHVS; CDR2 reads FQNEAQ. After removal of 2 bases from V and 2 bases from J, the junction contained 5 bases not matched to a gene. The CDR3 reads CASSLTRLAPYEQYF. The DNA of the CDR3 is TGTGCCAGCAGCTTAACGCGACTAGCGCCCTACGAGCAGTACTTC.

DNA of the CDR3: TGTGCCAGCAGCCACCGGGACAGGGTATACGAGCAGTACTTC. It specifies CASSHRDRVYEQYF. The gene calls are TRBV27 and TRBJ2-7; 9 bases are shared with TRBD1. This CDR3 is built from 14 residues. In germline, CDR1 is MNHEY, CDR2 SMNVEV (reference sequence). The trim removed 6 bases at V and 4 bases at J, leaving 7 bases unmatched.

The chain joins TRBV18 to TRBJ2-3; 8 positions agree with TRBD1. Per the germline V gene, CDR1 is KGHSH and CDR2 is LQKENI. The CDR3 has 16 amino acids. V shed 6 bases and J 3 bases; nucleotides not matched to a gene: 11. The CDR3: CASSSVPGGGTDTQYF. CDR3 nucleotides: TGTGCCAGCTCTTCCGTCCCAGGGGGCGGGACAGATACGCAGTATTTT. The variable domain in full, completed from reference TRBV18 and TRBJ2-3, reads NAGVMQNPRHLVRRRGQEARLRCSPMKGHSHVYWYRQLPEEGLKFMVYLQKENIIDESGMPKERFSAEFPKEGPSILRIQQVVRGDSAAYFCASSSVPGGGTDTQYFGPGTRLTVL.